This paragraph covers one T cell receptor (beta chain) sequence. The sample originates from a study of T cells in Graves' hyperthyroidism and ophthalmopathy. V lost 6 bases to trimming and J lost 6 bases, with 18 bases between them. Germline V CDR1 and CDR2: MRHNA, SNTAGT. The CDR3 loop spans 15 amino acids. RNA transcripts provided the source from which TCR beta CDR3 regions were amplified. Carried out on the TCR CDR3, a first-round RT-PCR used the HTBI primer set. TCRdb independently ran MiXCR on the multiplex PCR reads; one entry per CDR3 protein. The sample includes hundreds of thousands of distinct CDR3 sequences, about 25% of them seen just once.

The sequencing sample was made of blood. This chain links TRBV6-4 with TRBJ1-5; D remains unclear. This receptor was identified in a middle-aged man with Graves' hyperthyroidism that later progressed to Graves' ophthalmopathy. The CDR3 nucleotides read TGTGCCAGCAGCACCCCTGCGGGTCTGCGTCAGCCCCAGCATTTT. Residues: CASSTPAGLRQPQHF.